This passage covers 8 T cell receptor beta chains from one sample sequenced in a study of shared clonotypes between healthy human individuals. Data came from immunoSEQ multiplex PCR; TCRdb stores just in-frame clones and leaves some out. The data contain about 2.4 million clones, under 95% of them singletons. Sequenced: naive CD4+ T cells from PBMCs. Subset denoted: CD45RA+ positively selected. Receptors originate from a man aged 18 to 29 in good health. Some clones in this sample may be carry-over from other donors' samples.

V usage is TRBV28 and J usage is TRBJ1-2, with D maybe TRBD1 (5 bases). Trimming pared 7 bases from V and 4 bases from J, leaving 13 bases between. Germline CDR1 and CDR2: MDHEN and SYDVKM. This CDR3 is 13 amino acids long. This CDR3 reads CASTQGFSYGYTF. The CDR3 DNA reads as TGTGCCAGCACTCAGGGATTCAGCTATGGCTACACCTTC.

The rearrangement joins TRBV9 to TRBJ2-7, with unresolved D. Germline assignment: CDR1 SGDLS and CDR2 YYNGEE. Trimming removed 4 bases from V and 3 bases from J, with 14 bases in between. The CDR3 is 14 amino acids. CDR3 residues: CASSPVDGLYEQYF. The CDR3, as DNA: TGTGCCAGCAGCCCCGTGGATGGGCTCTACGAGCAGTACTTC.

The V gene is TRBV28, the J gene TRBJ2-5; 9 bases fit TRBD1. Germline V gene lookup returns CDR1 MDHEN and CDR2 SYDVKM. This CDR3 spans 15 amino acids. V shed 8 bases and J 6 bases; nucleotides not matched to a gene: 13. CDR3 amino acids: CASPPTGGGVKTQYF. DNA of the CDR3: TGTGCCAGCCCCCCGACAGGGGGTGGTGTGAAGACCCAGTACTTC.

The chain joins TRBV7-3 to TRBJ1-1; D unresolved. The CDR3 consists of 12 residues. Germline assignment: CDR1 SGHTA and CDR2 FQGTGA. Trimming removed 5 bases from V and 5 bases from J, with 9 bases in between. The CDR3 coding sequence is TGTGCCAGCAGCCAATCCCCTACTGAAGCTTTCTTT. It yields the protein CASSQSPTEAFF.

This rearrangement joins TRBV6-1 to TRBJ2-7; D is ambiguous. This CDR3 is 13 amino acids long. In germline, CDR1 is MNHNS, CDR2 SASEGT. Trimming removed 5 bases at V and 2 bases at J, with 10 bases between. CDR3 amino acids: CASSRSRPYEQYF. DNA for the CDR3: TGTGCCAGCAGTCGCAGTCGCCCCTACGAGCAGTACTTC.

This chain joins TRBV25-1 and TRBJ1-2; unclear D gene. Trimming removed 4 bases from V and 4 bases from J, with 19 bases in between. Germline V lookup: CDR1 MGHDK, CDR2 SYGVNS. The CDR3 has 16 residues. CDR3 amino acids: CASSGAAPSRFYGYTF. Written as DNA, the CDR3 is TGTGCCAGCAGTGGCGCTGCCCCGTCGAGATTCTATGGCTACACCTTC.

V and J are TRBV5-1 and TRBJ2-1; the match to TRBD2 covers 7 bases. The V gene's germline CDR1 is SGHRS and CDR2 YFSETQ. The V and J ends lost 4 bases and 9 bases, in that order; junction bases with no gene match: 10. The CDR3 runs to 14 residues. CDR3 coding DNA: TGCGCCAGCAGCCAACTAACTAGCGCTCCTGAGCAGTTCTTC. This translates into CASSQLTSAPEQFF.

The genes are TRBV7-9 and TRBJ1-2, with TRBD1 matching 8 bases. After removal of 6 bases from V and 4 bases from J, the junction contained 7 bases not matched to a gene. CDR3 length: 14 residues. Germline CDR1 reads SEHNR; CDR2 reads FQNEAQ (reference sequence). The CDR3 loop is CASREPGQAYGYTF. The CDR3 DNA follows: TGTGCCAGCAGGGAACCGGGACAGGCCTATGGCTACACCTTC. The complete variable domain, with remaining parts taken from reference TRBV7-9 and TRBJ1-2, reads DTGVSQNPRHKITKRGQNVTFRCDPISEHNRLYWYRQTLGQGPEFLTYFQNEAQLEKSRLLSDRFSAERPKGSFSTLEIQRTEQGDSAMYLCASREPGQAYGYTFGSGTRLTVV.